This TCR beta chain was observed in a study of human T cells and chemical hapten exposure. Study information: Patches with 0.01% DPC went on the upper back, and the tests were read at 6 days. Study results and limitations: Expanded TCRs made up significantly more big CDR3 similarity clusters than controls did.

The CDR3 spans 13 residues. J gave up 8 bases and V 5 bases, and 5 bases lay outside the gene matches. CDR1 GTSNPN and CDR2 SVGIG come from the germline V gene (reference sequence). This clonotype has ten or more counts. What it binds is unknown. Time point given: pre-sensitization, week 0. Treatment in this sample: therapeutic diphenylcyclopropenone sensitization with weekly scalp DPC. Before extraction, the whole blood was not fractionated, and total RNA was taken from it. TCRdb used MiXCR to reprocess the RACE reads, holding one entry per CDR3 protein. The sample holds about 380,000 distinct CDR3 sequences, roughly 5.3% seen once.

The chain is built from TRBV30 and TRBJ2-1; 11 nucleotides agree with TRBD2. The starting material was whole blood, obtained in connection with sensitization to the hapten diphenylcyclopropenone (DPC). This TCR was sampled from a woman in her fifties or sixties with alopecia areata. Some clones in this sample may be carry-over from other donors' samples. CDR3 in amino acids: CAWQTSGTYEQFF. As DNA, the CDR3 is TGTGCCTGGCAGACTAGCGGGACATATGAGCAGTTCTTC.